A single sample is the source of the 18 T cell receptor beta chains below, sequenced in a study of T cells in Graves' hyperthyroidism and ophthalmopathy. RNA transcripts provided the source from which TCR beta CDR3 regions were amplified. The HTBI primer set served for first-round RT-PCR of the TCR CDR3. One entry per CDR3 protein results from TCRdb running MiXCR on the multiplex PCR reads. This sample has 700,000 to 850,000 distinct CDR3 sequences, with around a third found just once. The specimen sequenced was blood. The receptors originated from a woman between 40 and 55 years old with Graves' hyperthyroidism.

Notes on this clonotype: One end of the junction varies from germline; a read error may be responsible. This chain uses TRBV5-4 with TRBJ2-7; tentatively, D is TRBD1 (5 bases). CDR3 length: 14 amino acids. Germline V gene sequence: CDR1 SGHNT, CDR2 YYREEE (reference sequence). CDR3 in amino acids: CASSLGAGNYEQHF. CDR3 nucleotides: TGTGCCAGCAGCTTGGGGGCAGGGAACTACGAGCAGCACTTC.

Regarding this clonotype: This likely comes from a read error, as the CDR3 has no conserved phenylalanine or tryptophan at its end. It is unclear where the CDR3 begins or ends on the DNA, so no DNA is shown, and the CDR3 is as TCRdb lists it. This chain uses TRBV6-5 with TRBJ2-7; TRBD2 reflects the table's D call only, with no check against the DNA. Germline-derived CDR1 and CDR2 are MNHEY and SVGAGI. The CDR3 is 10 amino acids in total, end residues counted. The CDR3 spells CASKWRRGIS.

V is TRBV7-2 and J is TRBJ1-1; D not resolved. V dropped 5 bases and J dropped 4 bases, with 20 bases sitting between them. The CDR3 runs to 16 residues. Germline-derived CDR1 and CDR2 are SGHTA and FQGNSA. CDR3 in amino acids: CASSQRGPAEGTEAFF. Here the CDR3 DNA reads TGTGCCAGCAGCCAAAGAGGGCCTGCGGAGGGCACTGAAGCTTTCTTT. The variable domain in full, with the rest retrieved from reference TRBV7-2 and TRBJ1-1, is GAGVSQSPSNKVTEKGKDVELRCDPISGHTALYWYRQSLGQGLEFLIYFQGNSAPDKSGLPSDRFSAERTGGSVSTLTIQRTQQEDSAVYLCASSQRGPAEGTEAFFGQGTRLTVV.

The chain combines TRBV12-3 or TRBV12-4 with TRBJ1-1; D is uncertain. Trimming pared 6 bases from V and 3 bases from J, leaving 17 bases between. CDR3 length: 15 residues. The CDR3 sequence: CASSQEDQVDTEAFF. Written as DNA, the CDR3 is TGTGCCAGCAGCCAAGAGGATCAGGTTGACACTGAAGCTTTCTTT.

The chain uses TRBV4-3 and TRBJ2-5, with TRBD2 matching over 8 bases. J was trimmed by 3 bases and V by 5 bases; bases with no gene match: 11. Germline V gives CDR1 LGHNA, CDR2 YSLEER. The length of the CDR3 is 16 residues. The CDR3 region has the DNA TGCGCCAGCAGCGCTCAGATCGCGGGACTAGAAGAGACCCAGTACTTC. Protein product: CASSAQIAGLEETQYF.

This clonotype was observed at least ten times. The chain is built from TRBV2 and TRBJ1-4, with D unresolved. Germline CDR1 SNHLY, CDR2 FYNNEI. This CDR3 region has 15 residues. Deletions cut 2 bases from V and 5 bases from J, with 12 bases between. The CDR3 DNA sequence: TGTGCCAGCAGTGAACTGGGCAGCGTAAATGAAAAACTGTTTTTT. It codes for CASSELGSVNEKLFF. Full variable domain (rest looked up from reference TRBV2 and TRBJ1-4): EPEVTQTPSHQVTQMGQEVILRCVPISNHLYFYWYRQILGQKVEFLVSFYNNEISEKSEIFDDQFSVERPDGSNFTLKIRSTKLEDSAMYFCASSELGSVNEKLFFGSGTQLSVL.

This clonotype has only a few counts. The chain combines TRBV4-3 with TRBJ1-2, with D possibly TRBD1 on 5 matching bases. The CDR3 covers 16 residues. Germline loops: CDR1 LGHNA, CDR2 YSLEER. Trimming left V 0 bases short and J 2 bases short, with 13 bases between. Here the CDR3 DNA reads TGCGCCAGCAGCCAAGAGGTTGTGACAGTGAACTATGGCTACACCTTC. Its translation is CASSQEVVTVNYGYTF.

The table lists this clonotype with many counts. This chain connects TRBV5-6 to TRBJ1-2; no clear D. V was cut by 0 bases and J by 5 bases, with 11 bases left in between. Per germline, CDR1 SGHDT and CDR2 YYEEEE. This CDR3 is built from 14 residues. The DNA of the CDR3 is TGTGCCAGCAGCTTGGCCTCGACGGCTTATGGCTACACCTTC. Translating it yields CASSLASTAYGYTF.

The chain employs TRBV15 and TRBJ1-6, with 9 bases identical to TRBD1. The CDR3 covers 15 residues. V lost 2 bases and J lost 7; bases outside the gene matches: 3. The germline V gene has CDR1 LNHNV and CDR2 YYDKDF (reference sequence). The CDR3 reads CATSRRTGDNSPLHF. CDR3 nucleotide sequence: TGTGCCACCAGCAGACGGACAGGGGACAATTCACCCCTCCACTTT.

The rearrangement links TRBV7-9 to TRBJ1-2; 8 bases map to TRBD1. Germline trimming cut 6 bases from V and 4 bases from J; bases unmatched to any gene: 7. The CDR3 sequence is 14 residues long. From germline, CDR1 is SEHNR and CDR2 FQNEAQ (reference sequence). The CDR3 nucleotides read TGTGCCAGCAGTAAGGACAGGGAAGTCTATGGCTACACCTTC. This sequence encodes CASSKDREVYGYTF.

J is TRBJ2-5 and V is TRBV12-3 or TRBV12-4, with unresolved D. V shed 1 base and J shed 1 base, with 7 bases lying between them. The CDR3 runs 14 residues. The CDR3 DNA follows: TGTGCCAGCAGTTTAGTTGCATTCCAAGAGACCCAGTACTTC. Translated: CASSLVAFQETQYF.

The rearrangement uses TRBV20-1 and TRBJ2-5; D may match TRBD1 or TRBD2 (6 bases each). This CDR3 contains 16 residues. In germline, CDR1 is DFQATT, CDR2 SNEGSKA (reference sequence). Between the trimmed V and J ends, which lost 0 bases and 2 bases, there was a span of 16 bases. CDR3 residues: CSARDPRGPKQETQYF. Here the CDR3 DNA reads TGCAGTGCTAGAGATCCCCGGGGGCCAAAACAAGAGACCCAGTACTTC.

This chain links TRBV12-3 or TRBV12-4 with TRBJ2-5; 10 bases match TRBD2. J lost 4 bases, V lost 3 bases, and 8 bases had no gene match. This CDR3 has 16 residues. The CDR3 region is CASSFGGAGGPETQYF. The CDR3 DNA reads TGTGCCAGCAGTTTTGGTGGAGCGGGAGGGCCAGAGACCCAGTACTTC.

This clonotype appeared a few times. The chain is built from TRBV20-1 and TRBJ1-1, with no clear D. This CDR3 has 13 residues. CDR1 and CDR2 from the germline V gene are DFQATT and SNEGSKA (reference sequence). V was shortened by 5 bases and J by 4 bases, with 14 bases between the two germline ends. The CDR3 protein is CSALDGRSTEAFF. CDR3 bases: TGCAGTGCTTTGGACGGCAGGTCCACTGAAGCTTTCTTT.

This rearrangement joins TRBV7-8 to TRBJ2-5, with unresolved D. The V end lost 5 bases, the J end lost 5 bases, and 18 bases lay between the germline ends. CDR1 and CDR2 (germline): SGHVS, FQNEAQ. The CDR3 consists of 15 residues. This chain's CDR3 is CASSEGIANRETQYF. The CDR3 DNA sequence: TGTGCCAGCAGCGAAGGGATAGCTAATAGGGAGACCCAGTACTTC.

This clonotype was found a few times. The chain carries TRBV4-3 and TRBJ1-5; D gene uncertain. V lost 0 bases and J 2 bases, leaving 20 bases between the germline ends. Germline loops: CDR1 LGHNA, CDR2 YSLEER. The length of the CDR3 is 19 residues. CDR3 residues: CASSQDWVGVDSGNQPQHF. The DNA of the CDR3 is TGCGCCAGCAGCCAAGATTGGGTAGGTGTTGATAGTGGCAATCAGCCCCAGCATTTT.

This clonotype appeared many times. V and J are TRBV2 and TRBJ1-1; weak D call: TRBD1 (5 bases). There are 10 residues in the CDR3. V shed 6 bases and J shed 11 bases, with 10 bases lying between them. The germline gives CDR1 SNHLY, CDR2 FYNNEI. CDR3 region: CASRPNRAFF. In DNA, the CDR3 is TGTGCCAGCAGGCCTAACAGGGCTTTCTTT.

As for this clonotype: A much more abundant neighbour one base away suggests this may be a read error. The rearrangement uses TRBV29-1 and TRBJ1-4, with 8 positions matching TRBD1. The CDR3 has 14 amino acids. CDR1 is SQVTM, CDR2 ANQGSEA, per germline. CDR3 loop: CSVSGQGLNERLFF. The CDR3 DNA is TGCAGCGTTTCCGGACAGGGCTTAAATGAAAGACTGTTTTTT. Filled out from reference TRBV29-1 and TRBJ1-4, the complete variable domain reads SAVISQKPSRDICQRGTSLTIQCQVDSQVTMMFWYRQQPGQSLTLIATANQGSEATYESGFVIDKFPISRPNLTFSTLTVSNMSPEDSSIYLCSVSGQGLNERLFFGSGTQLSVL.